Sequencing of this TCR beta chain was carried out in a study of T cells in Graves' hyperthyroidism and ophthalmopathy. Study-level background: Upon initial diagnosis and before any treatment, peripheral blood was collected. Points from the study as a whole: The blood repertoire included most of the expanded thyroid clonotypes above 0.001. Ophthalmopathy and stable hyperthyroidism were told apart by a 13 V-J model.

This clonotype was seen many times. The antigen remains unidentified. The V gene end was trimmed by 5 bases and the J gene end by 4 bases; junction bases not matched to a gene: 2. The CDR3 length is 14 residues. CDR1 LNHNV and CDR2 YYDKDF come from the germline V gene (reference sequence). It was RNA transcripts that yielded the amplified TCR beta CDR3 regions. TCR CDR3 regions were first amplified by RT-PCR with HTBI primers. TCRdb reprocessed the multiplex PCR reads via MiXCR and lists one record per CDR3 protein. The sample includes approximately 400,000 distinct CDR3 sequences, less than 20% of them seen just once. Together with thyroid ultrasound, orbital computed tomography, serum thyroxine and TRAb, clinical symptoms were used for diagnoses.

J is TRBJ2-1 and V is TRBV15; 10 nucleotides line up with TRBD1. The sequenced sample was blood. This receptor was obtained from a woman under 30 with Graves' hyperthyroidism that later progressed to Graves' ophthalmopathy. This chain's CDR3 is CATSWDRGYNEQFF. CDR3 in DNA: TGTGCCACCAGCTGGGACAGGGGTTACAATGAGCAGTTCTTC.